The rows below give T cell receptor beta chains drawn from one sample of a study of blood T cell repertoires in COVID-19. This table comes from immunoSEQ multiplex PCR, and its TCRdb copy is limited to in-frame clones, with some not included. The table includes approximately 240,000 clones, roughly 84% detected once. The sequenced material came from peripheral blood. The source of these receptors is a woman aged 55-75 years who had recovered from COVID-19. CDR3s leave out the opening cysteine and the closing phenylalanine or tryptophan.

v_call cdr3_aa
TRBV9 ASSEGQNTEAF
TRBV3-1/TRBV3-2 ASSQTDSSYEQY
TRBV2 ASSERGSGGNTIY
TRBV6-5 ASSSGLGDTGELF
TRBV6-2/TRBV6-3 ASSYALARGTEAF
TRBV2 ASTREISYEQY
TRBV9 ASSVGHADTEAF
TRBV9 ASSVIGQSYNEQF
TRBV18 ASSPGANSPLH
TRBV4-2 ASSHRGITGELF
TRBV30 AWSARGGRPAQY
TRBV6-1 ASSEYGQGYEQY
TRBV5-1 ASSFFLAGKNTGELF
TRBV11-2 ASSLDLGQGAGHRGAV
TRBV6-6 ATRGGDNEQF
TRBV5-1 ASSLARGGGGVDTQY
TRBV5-1 ASSYHGRGMNTEAF
TRBV19 ASSIAQREKLF
TRBV5-4 ASSLGGVETQY
TRBV7-6 ASSPGGPSGNTIY
TRBV7-9 ASSPTAGSGEKLF
TRBV3-1/TRBV3-2 ASSQDVVVGGTEAF
TRBV24-1 ATSPISGGTYSGANVLT
TRBV7-2 ASSLDRNTEAF
TRBV2 ASSHRGQGNQPQH
TRBV3-1/TRBV3-2 ASSQERVESKLF
TRBV15 ATSRDPGRSSPLH
TRBV2 ASSGQGRSTDTQY
TRBV5-1 ASSARGGATGANVLT
TRBV5-1 ASSPPGNTEAF
TRBV5-1 ASSTWTGIYEQY
TRBV11-2 ATRRQFSGNTIY
TRBV11-2 ASSPRLAGFSYNEQF
TRBV19 ASTATGGNEKLF
TRBV5-4 ASSLRRQGTGYT
TRBV5-6 ASSLRQGYGYT
TRBV12-3/TRBV12-4 ASRVAASYEQY
TRBV27 ASSPGQGRETQY
TRBV19 ASSTSGYTDTQY
TRBV11-2 ASSRDGGWSDTQY